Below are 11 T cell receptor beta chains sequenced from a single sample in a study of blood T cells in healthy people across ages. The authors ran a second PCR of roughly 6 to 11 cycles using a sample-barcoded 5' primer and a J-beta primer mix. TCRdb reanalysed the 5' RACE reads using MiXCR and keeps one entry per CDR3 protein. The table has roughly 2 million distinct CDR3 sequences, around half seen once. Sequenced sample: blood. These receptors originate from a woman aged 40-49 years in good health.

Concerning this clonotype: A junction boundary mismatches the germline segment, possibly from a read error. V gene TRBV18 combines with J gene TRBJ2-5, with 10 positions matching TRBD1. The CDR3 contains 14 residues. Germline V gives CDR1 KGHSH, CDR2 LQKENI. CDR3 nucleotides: TGTGGCAGCTCACCGGACAGGGGGCAAGAGACCCAGTACTTC. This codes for CGSSPDRGQETQYF.

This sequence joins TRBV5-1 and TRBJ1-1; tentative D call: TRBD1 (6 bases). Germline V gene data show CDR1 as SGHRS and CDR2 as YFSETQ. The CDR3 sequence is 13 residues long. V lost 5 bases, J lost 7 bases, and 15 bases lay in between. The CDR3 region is CASSYREEGEAFF. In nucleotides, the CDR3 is TGCGCCAGCAGTTACAGGGAAGAAGGTGAAGCTTTCTTT.

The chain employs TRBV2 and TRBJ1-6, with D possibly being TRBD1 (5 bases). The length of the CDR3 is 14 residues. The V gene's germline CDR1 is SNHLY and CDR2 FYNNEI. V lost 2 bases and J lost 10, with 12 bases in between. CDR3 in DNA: TGTGCCAGCAGTGAATTTTTGGGGCGGTCACCCCTCCACTTT. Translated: CASSEFLGRSPLHF.

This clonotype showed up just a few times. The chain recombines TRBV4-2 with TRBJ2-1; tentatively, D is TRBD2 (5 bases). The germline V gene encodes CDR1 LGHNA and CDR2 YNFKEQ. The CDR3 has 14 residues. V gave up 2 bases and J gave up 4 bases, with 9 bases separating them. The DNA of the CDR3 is TGTGCCAGCAGCCAAAAATGGGAGTACAATGAGCAGTTCTTC. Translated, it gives CASSQKWEYNEQFF.

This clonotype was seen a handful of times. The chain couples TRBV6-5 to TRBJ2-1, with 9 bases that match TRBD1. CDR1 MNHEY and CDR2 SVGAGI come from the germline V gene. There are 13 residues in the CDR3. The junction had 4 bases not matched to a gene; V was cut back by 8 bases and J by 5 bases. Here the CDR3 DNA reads TGTGCCAGCCGGACAGGGGTTAACAATGAGCAGTTCTTC. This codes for CASRTGVNNEQFF.

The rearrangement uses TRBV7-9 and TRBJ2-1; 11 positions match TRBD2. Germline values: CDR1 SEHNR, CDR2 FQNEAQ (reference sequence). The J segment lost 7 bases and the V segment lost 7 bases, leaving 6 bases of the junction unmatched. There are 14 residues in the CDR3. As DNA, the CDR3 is TGTGCCAGCATCCTAGCGGGGGGCGGAAATGAGCAGTTCTTC. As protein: CASILAGGGNEQFF.

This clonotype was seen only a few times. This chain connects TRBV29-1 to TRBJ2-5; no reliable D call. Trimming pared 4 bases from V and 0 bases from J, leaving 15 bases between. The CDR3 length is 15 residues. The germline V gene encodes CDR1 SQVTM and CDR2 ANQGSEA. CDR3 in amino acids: CSVGSTPRYQETQYF. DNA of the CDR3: TGCAGCGTTGGCTCCACACCCCGGTACCAAGAGACCCAGTACTTC.

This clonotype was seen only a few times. DNA for the CDR3: TGCAGCCCGAGCGGCGGCCCCACAGATACGCAGTATTTT. This translates into CSPSGGPTDTQYF. V usage is TRBV20-1 and J usage is TRBJ2-3, with D possibly being TRBD2 (5 bases). This CDR3 region has 13 residues. Looked up from germline, CDR1 is DFQATT and CDR2 is SNEGSKA (reference sequence).

In DNA, the CDR3 is TGCGCCAGCAAATCGGGGTTCTACGAGCAGTACTTC. Translation: CASKSGFYEQYF. The chain joins TRBV5-1 to TRBJ2-7, with D maybe TRBD2 (5 bases). V gave up 6 bases and J gave up 3 bases, with 10 bases separating them. The CDR3 length is 12 residues. The germline CDR1 and CDR2 sequences are SGHRS and YFSETQ.

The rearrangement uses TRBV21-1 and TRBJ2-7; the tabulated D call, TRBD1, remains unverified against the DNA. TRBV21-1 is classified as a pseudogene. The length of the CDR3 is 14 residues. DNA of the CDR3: TGTGCCAGCAGCATTCGGGACAGGAACTACGAGCAGTACTTC. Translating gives CASSIRDRNYEQYF.

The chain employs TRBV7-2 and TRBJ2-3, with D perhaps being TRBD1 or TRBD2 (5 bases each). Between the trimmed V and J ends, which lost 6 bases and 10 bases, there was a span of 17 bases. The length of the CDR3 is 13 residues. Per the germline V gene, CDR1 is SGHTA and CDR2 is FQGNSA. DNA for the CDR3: TGTGCCAGCAGACGAGAGGGGCAGGCGGCGCAGTATTTT. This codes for CASRREGQAAQYF.